This entry lists 9 T cell receptor beta chains sequenced from one sample in a study of shared clonotypes between healthy human individuals. The assay was immunoSEQ multiplex PCR, and TCRdb's table has in-frame clones only and misses some. Of about half a million clones listed, approximately 79% are singletons. The sample comprised PBMCs. The source is a woman in her thirties or forties in good health. Some clones in this sample may be carry-over from other donors' samples.

The rearrangement uses TRBV10-3 and TRBJ2-2, with TRBD2 as a possible D gene (6 bases). The CDR3 spans 15 residues. Germline loops: CDR1 ENHRY, CDR2 SYGVKD. Trimming left V 0 bases short and J 4 bases short, with 9 bases between. The CDR3 loop is CAISESRRGTGELFF. CDR3 coding DNA: TGTGCCATCAGTGAGTCGAGGCGGGGCACCGGGGAGCTGTTTTTT.

The J gene is TRBJ2-6, the V gene TRBV5-1, with unresolved D. CDR1 SGHRS and CDR2 YFSETQ come from the germline V gene. The ends were cut back, 5 bases at V and 0 bases at J, with 15 bases in the middle. The CDR3 spans 17 residues. CDR3 sequence: CASRPFGPSSGANVLTF. CDR3 nucleotides: TGCGCCAGCAGGCCCTTCGGACCGTCCTCTGGGGCCAACGTCCTGACTTTC.

V gene TRBV30 combines with J gene TRBJ2-7, with 9 bases matching TRBD2. Germline loops: CDR1 GTSNPN, CDR2 SVGIG (reference sequence). CDR3 length: 14 residues. The V segment lost 6 bases and the J segment 2 bases; nucleotides outside the gene matches: 8. Here the CDR3 reads CACLAGRQAYEQYF. The CDR3 nucleotides are TGTGCCTGCCTAGCGGGGCGCCAAGCCTACGAGCAGTACTTC.

The chain is built from TRBV30 and TRBJ1-1; 7 bases agree with TRBD1. CDR1 GTSNPN and CDR2 SVGIG come from the germline V gene (reference sequence). The V segment lost 3 bases and the J segment 6 bases; nucleotides outside the gene matches: 7. CDR3 size: 13 residues. The CDR3 spells CAWSRDRSSEAFF. The CDR3 nucleotides read TGTGCCTGGAGCCGGGACAGATCCTCTGAAGCTTTCTTT.

The chain carries TRBV7-8 and TRBJ2-7, with TRBD1 identical over 8 bases. The V and J ends lost 5 bases and 2 bases, in that order; junction bases with no gene match: 5. The germline V gene encodes CDR1 SGHVS and CDR2 FQNEAQ. The CDR3 is made up of 14 amino acids. CDR3 amino acids: CASSVMGQAYEQYF. DNA of the CDR3: TGTGCCAGCAGCGTAATGGGACAGGCCTACGAGCAGTACTTC.

This clone came up a few times. The chain recombines TRBV5-1 with TRBJ1-1, with TRBD1 identical over 9 bases. Germline-derived CDR1 and CDR2 are SGHRS and YFSETQ. The CDR3 runs to 14 residues. V shed 3 bases and J 5 bases; nucleotides not matched to a gene: 5. In DNA, the CDR3 is TGCGCCAGCAGCTGGGGACAGGGAGGTACTGAAGCTTTCTTT. As protein: CASSWGQGGTEAFF.

The V gene is TRBV27, the J gene TRBJ1-2; 10 nucleotides line up with TRBD1. Germline lookup yields CDR1 MNHEY and CDR2 SMNVEV (reference sequence). The CDR3 sequence is 14 residues long. V dropped 6 bases and J dropped 8; count of bases not matched to a gene: 9. DNA of the CDR3: TGTGCCAGCAGCACCGGGACAGGGGCAAAAGGCTACACCTTC. Residues: CASSTGTGAKGYTF.

The chain carries TRBV30 and TRBJ2-2; perhaps D is TRBD1 or TRBD2 (5 bases each). CDR3 length equals 13 residues. Trimming removed 4 bases at V and 4 bases at J, with 10 bases between. Germline V gene sequence: CDR1 GTSNPN, CDR2 SVGIG (reference sequence). The CDR3 nucleotides are TGTGCCTGGACTCGGGACCGCACCGGGGAGCTGTTTTTT. This encodes CAWTRDRTGELFF.

This clone occurred once. V is TRBV11-2 and J is TRBJ2-5; possible D gene TRBD1, 6 bases. CDR1 and CDR2 (germline): SGHAT, FQNNGV. Deletions cut 3 bases from V and 13 bases from J, with 18 bases between. CDR3 length: 13 amino acids. CDR3 residues: CASSFLGALKPYF. CDR3 nucleotides: TGTGCCAGCAGCTTTCTGGGGGCGCTTAAGCCGTACTTC.